The next 3 T cell receptor beta chains were all read from a single sample in a study of CD8 T cells in Susac syndrome. Reverse transcription of about 0.45 to 1 ug RNA used random hexamers. TCRdb redid the calling of the immunoSEQ multiplex PCR reads with MiXCR, one entry per CDR3 protein. Here the sample spans around 130,000 distinct CDR3 sequences, roughly 95% being singletons. The sample comprised CD4+ T cells from PBMCs. Every receptor here comes from a human donor with Susac syndrome.

The chain has TRBV27 and TRBJ2-2; a weak D match, TRBD1 (6 bases). Germline CDR1 reads MNHEY; CDR2 reads SMNVEV (reference sequence). Trimming took 6 bases from V and 3 from J, leaving 11 bases between them. The CDR3 is made up of 14 amino acids. CDR3 sequence reads: CASRLHRDTGELFF. As DNA, the CDR3 is TGTGCCAGCAGGCTTCACAGGGACACCGGGGAGCTGTTTTTT.

The chain carries TRBV3-1 and TRBJ2-5; 9 nucleotides match TRBD2. V dropped 2 bases and J dropped 2; count of bases not matched to a gene: 6. The CDR3 contains 16 residues. Germline values: CDR1 LGHDT, CDR2 YNNKEL (reference sequence). The CDR3 coding sequence is TGTGCCAGCAGCCAAAGCTTAGCGGGAGCACAAGAGACCCAGTACTTC. This sequence encodes CASSQSLAGAQETQYF.

The V call is TRBV3-1, the J call TRBJ2-1, with 12 bases identical to TRBD2. The CDR3 is 16 residues long. Germline values: CDR1 LGHDT, CDR2 YNNKEL (reference sequence). With V trimmed by 4 bases and J by 4 bases, 5 bases remained unmatched. In DNA form, the CDR3 reads TGTGCCAGCAGCCCACTAGCGGGAGGATTTTACAATGAGCAGTTCTTC. Translated: CASSPLAGGFYNEQFF.